This passage covers 18 T cell receptor beta chains from one sample sequenced in a study of blood T cell repertoires in COVID-19. Assay: immunoSEQ multiplex PCR; the TCRdb copy retains only in-frame clones and omits some. This sample has 350,000 to 450,000 clones, with 85% found just once. Sequenced input: peripheral blood. These TCRs come from a woman under 30 with acute or convalescent COVID-19.

The V and J genes are TRBV9 and TRBJ1-2; the D is unclear. CDR1 and CDR2 from the germline V gene are SGDLS and YYNGEE. The CDR3 totals 15 residues. Between the trimmed V and J ends, which lost 4 bases and 5 bases, there was a span of 18 bases. The CDR3 is CASSQTPQALYGYTF. The CDR3 DNA reads TGTGCCAGCAGCCAAACTCCCCAGGCGTTATATGGCTACACCTTC.

The rearrangement uses TRBV14 and TRBJ1-4; TRBD1 matches 8 bases. Germline trimming cut 3 bases from V and 7 bases from J; bases unmatched to any gene: 10. Germline CDR1 is SGHDN and CDR2 is FVKESK. CDR3 size: 16 residues. The CDR3 bases are TGTGCCAGCAGCCAGCCAGGGGGCGGTTGGAGTGAAAAACTGTTTTTT. Its translation is CASSQPGGGWSEKLFF.

The CDR3 region has the DNA TGTGCCCCAATCTCACCCCTCCACTTT. It codes for CAPISPLHF. This chain links TRBV6-9 with TRBJ1-6; no clear D. CDR1 and CDR2 from the germline V gene are MNHGY and SVAAGI. V lost 11 bases and J 10 bases, leaving 6 bases between the germline ends. This CDR3 is built from 9 residues.

This rearrangement joins TRBV9 to TRBJ2-3, with 9 bases aligning to TRBD2. Trimming at V came to 2 bases and at J to 9 bases, leaving 10 bases not matched to a gene. Germline CDR1 and CDR2: SGDLS and YYNGEE. The CDR3 extends over 15 amino acids. CDR3 nucleotides: TGTGCCAGCAGCGTGGGGGTAGCGGGAGTGGAAACGCAGTATTTT. This translates into CASSVGVAGVETQYF.

The J gene is TRBJ2-5, the V gene TRBV6-5; the D gene is possibly TRBD1 (6 bases). V lost 9 bases and J 4 bases, leaving 15 bases between the germline ends. The CDR3 runs to 13 residues. Looked up from germline, CDR1 is MNHEY and CDR2 is SVGAGI. As DNA, the CDR3 is TGTGCCAGTTTCGCCCAGGGGAGAGAGACCCAGTACTTC. This sequence encodes CASFAQGRETQYF.

The rearrangement uses TRBV11-2 and TRBJ2-7; 10 bases line up with TRBD2. This CDR3 is built from 16 residues. Germline CDR1 is SGHAT and CDR2 is FQNNGV. Trimming took 4 bases from V and 5 from J; bases not matched to a gene: 11. The CDR3 DNA reads as TGTGCCAGCAGCTGGACCCGCAGCGGGAGGGTTAACGAGCAGTACTTC. It translates to CASSWTRSGRVNEQYF.

The table lists this clone with a few counts. The V call is TRBV7-3, the J call TRBJ2-1; weak D call: TRBD2 (5 bases). The CDR3 runs 16 residues. Germline V gives CDR1 SGHTA, CDR2 FQGTGA. V gave up 5 bases and J gave up 3 bases, with 17 bases separating them. The CDR3 DNA reads TGTGCCAGCAGCGCAGAGAGGGCGAACGGCTACAATGAGCAGTTCTTC. It codes for CASSAERANGYNEQFF.

About this clone: The sample holds other DNA sequences that translate to the same CDR3. In DNA, the CDR3 is TGCAGCGTAAGGACTAGCGGAGAGACCCAGTACTTC. Protein product: CSVRTSGETQYF. The chain is built from TRBV29-1 and TRBJ2-5, with TRBD2 matching 10 bases. Germline V gene sequence: CDR1 SQVTM, CDR2 ANQGSEA. V shed 6 bases and J 4 bases; nucleotides not matched to a gene: 2. The CDR3 has 12 amino acids.

By share, this clone ranks as medium-sized. The chain links TRBV5-6 to TRBJ1-1, with TRBD1 as a possible D gene (5 bases). V lost 2 bases and J 7 bases, leaving 15 bases between the germline ends. From germline, CDR1 is SGHDT and CDR2 YYEEEE. The CDR3 totals 14 residues. The CDR3 is CASSLWGERDEAFF. CDR3 DNA: TGTGCCAGCAGCTTATGGGGGGAGCGTGATGAAGCTTTCTTT. Full variable domain (remainder filled in from reference TRBV5-6 and TRBJ1-1): DAGVTQSPTHLIKTRGQQVTLRCSPKSGHDTVSWYQQALGQGPQFIFQYYEEEERQRGNFPDRFSGHQFPNYSSELNVNALLLGDSALYLCASSLWGERDEAFFGQGTRLTVV.

The chain joins TRBV5-5 to TRBJ1-2; 7 bases are shared with TRBD1. V lost 5 bases and J lost 2; bases outside the gene matches: 6. The CDR3 length is 14 residues. Germline V CDR1 and CDR2: SGHKS, YYEKEE (reference sequence). CDR3 nucleotides: TGTGCCAGCAGTCCCTCGACAGGGAACTATGGCTACACCTTC. It specifies CASSPSTGNYGYTF.

This clone was counted once. This chain's CDR3 is CASTRGPMGNTEAFF. CDR3 DNA: TGTGCCAGCACTCGCGGGCCCATGGGAAACACTGAAGCTTTCTTT. The chain uses TRBV6-5 and TRBJ1-1; D unclear. V lost 7 bases, J lost 2 bases, and 17 bases lay in between. Germline CDR1 reads MNHEY; CDR2 reads SVGAGI. The CDR3 covers 15 residues.

This chain joins TRBV28 and TRBJ1-5; 10 bases map to TRBD1. The germline gives CDR1 MDHEN, CDR2 SYDVKM. Trimming took 2 bases from V and 0 from J; bases not matched to a gene: 7. CDR3 length: 18 residues. The CDR3 loop is CASSLRQGQGYSNQPQHF. The CDR3 nucleotides read TGTGCCAGCAGTTTACGCCAGGGACAGGGGTATAGCAATCAGCCCCAGCATTTT.

This chain links TRBV13 with TRBJ2-7; 14 nucleotides line up with TRBD2. CDR1 is PRHDT, CDR2 FYEKMQ, per germline (reference sequence). The CDR3 loop spans 17 amino acids. Trimming cost V 7 bases and J 0 bases; bases outside gene matches: 8. Written as DNA, the CDR3 is TGTGCCAGCATCCGGACTAGCGGGGGGCAGAGCTCCTACGAGCAGTACTTC. This translates into CASIRTSGGQSSYEQYF.

The V call is TRBV6-5, the J call TRBJ1-2, with TRBD1 as a possible D gene (5 bases). This CDR3 region has 13 residues. CDR1 is MNHEY, CDR2 SVGAGI, per germline. V lost 9 bases to trimming and J lost 5 bases, with 16 bases between them. DNA of the CDR3: TGTGCCAGTCTACCGGGGGGTCTTTATGGCTACACCTTC. Its translation is CASLPGGLYGYTF.

Only one count was recorded for this clone. The chain combines TRBV28 with TRBJ2-7, with D possibly matching TRBD1 (5 bases). This CDR3 contains 13 residues. The V gene lost 5 bases and the J gene lost 3 bases, with 11 bases spanning the gap. The germline CDR1 and CDR2 sequences are MDHEN and SYDVKM. The CDR3 coding sequence is TGTGCCAGCAGTGATCGGACACTCTACGAGCAGTACTTC. Its protein product is CASSDRTLYEQYF.

CDR3 in amino acids: CASSVEGAQPQHF. The CDR3 DNA sequence: TGTGCCAGCAGCGTAGAGGGGGCCCAGCCCCAGCATTTT. The chain joins TRBV9 to TRBJ1-5, with 7 nucleotides matching TRBD1. CDR1 is SGDLS, CDR2 YYNGEE, per germline. This CDR3 is 13 amino acids long. J lost 7 bases, V lost 0 bases, and 1 base had no gene match.

This chain links TRBV29-1 with TRBJ1-1; a weak D match, TRBD1 (5 bases). The CDR3 consists of 13 residues. V was clipped by 5 bases and J by 3 bases, with 13 bases between them. Looked up from germline, CDR1 is SQVTM and CDR2 is ANQGSEA. The CDR3, as DNA: TGCAGCGTTTATCAGGGAAGCGACACTGAAGCTTTCTTT. Residues: CSVYQGSDTEAFF.

The CDR3 spells CASSPGTGIYEQYF. CDR3 nucleotides: TGTGCCAGCAGCCCCGGGACAGGGATCTACGAGCAGTACTTC. The chain has TRBV7-2 and TRBJ2-7; TRBD1 matches 9 bases. Germline V gene data show CDR1 as SGHTA and CDR2 as FQGNSA. The CDR3 extends over 14 amino acids. The V and J ends lost 5 bases and 3 bases, in that order; junction bases with no gene match: 5. The entire variable domain, with the rest obtained from reference TRBV7-2 and TRBJ2-7, is as follows: GAGVSQSPSNKVTEKGKDVELRCDPISGHTALYWYRQSLGQGLEFLIYFQGNSAPDKSGLPSDRFSAERTGGSVSTLTIQRTQQEDSAVYLCASSPGTGIYEQYFGPGTRLTVT.